The T cell receptor beta chain described here comes from a study of cytomegalovirus exposure and HLA in healthy donors. Study background: From HLA-typed donors, an early data release held around 85 million unique TCRs. Whole-study results and caveats: Likely technical artifact: a cluster of highly shared sequence variants. Later on, an analysis tied approximately 15,000 TCR beta sequences to HLA alleles at 0.05 false discovery rate. Three chains linked to CMV were shown in vitro to be specific for CMV antigens.

PCR amplification relied on 60 Vbeta primers (plus 13 Jbeta primers). The assay was immunoSEQ multiplex PCR, and TCRdb's table has in-frame clones only and misses some. This table has roughly 110,000 clones, roughly 76% appearing once. The sample holds a few counts of this clone. Its target is not known. The CDR3 has 13 residues. Losses at the gene ends were 6 bases for V and 1 base for J; bases not matched to a gene: 2. From germline, CDR1 is MNHEY and CDR2 SMNVEV (reference sequence). This receptor was taken from a young man in good health and CMV-seronegative. The V call is TRBV27, the J call TRBJ1-1, with 7 bases fitting TRBD1. Material for sequencing was PBMCs. The CDR3 DNA sequence: TGTGCCAGCAGCTGGGACAGGAACACTGAAGCTTTCTTT. As protein: CASSWDRNTEAFF.